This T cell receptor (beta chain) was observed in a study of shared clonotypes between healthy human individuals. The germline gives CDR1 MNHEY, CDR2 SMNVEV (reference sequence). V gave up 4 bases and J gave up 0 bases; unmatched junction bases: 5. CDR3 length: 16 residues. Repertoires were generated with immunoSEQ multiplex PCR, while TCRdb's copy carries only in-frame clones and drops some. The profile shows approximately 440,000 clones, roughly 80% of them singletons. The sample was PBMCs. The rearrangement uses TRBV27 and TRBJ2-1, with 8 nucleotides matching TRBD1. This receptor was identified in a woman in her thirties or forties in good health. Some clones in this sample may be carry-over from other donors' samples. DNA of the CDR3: TGTGCCAGCAGTTCGGACAGGGCTAGCTCCTACAATGAGCAGTTCTTC. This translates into CASSSDRASSYNEQFF.